Presented here are 21 T cell receptor beta chains from one specimen sequenced in a study of cytomegalovirus exposure and HLA in healthy donors. Both 60 Vbeta primers and 13 Jbeta primers went into the PCR. The repertoire was sequenced with immunoSEQ multiplex PCR; TCRdb's copy has only in-frame clones and lacks some. The table lists 150,000 to 200,000 clones, approximately 59% of them singletons. The sample taken for sequencing was PBMCs. The receptors shown here come from a man aged 35 to 55 in good health and CMV-seronegative.

The chain carries TRBV7-9 and TRBJ2-7, with 8 bases matching TRBD1. CDR3 length equals 14 residues. CDR1 is SEHNR and CDR2 is FQNEAQ in the germline V gene (reference sequence). The junction had 9 bases not matched to a gene; V was cut back by 5 bases and J by 6 bases. CDR3 nucleotide sequence: TGTGCCAGCAGCCCGGTCGGACAGGGAGGCGAGCAGTACTTC. This encodes CASSPVGQGGEQYF.

This clone has a handful of counts. J is TRBJ2-2 and V is TRBV7-9; D gene ambiguous. Germline V lookup: CDR1 SEHNR, CDR2 FQNEAQ (reference sequence). Trimming pared 3 bases from V and 4 bases from J, leaving 15 bases between. The CDR3 covers 16 residues. The CDR3 DNA reads as TGTGCCAGCAGCTTGGGTCGGGTTCAGATCACCGGGGAGCTGTTTTTT. Residues: CASSLGRVQITGELFF.

CDR3 nucleotides: TGTGCCAGCAGCTCCGTAGCGGACACTGAAGCTTTCTTT. It specifies CASSSVADTEAFF. The chain has TRBV7-2 and TRBJ1-1; D uncertain. The V gene's germline CDR1 is SGHTA and CDR2 FQGNSA. Deletions cut 4 bases from V and 3 bases from J, with 9 bases between. The CDR3 has 13 residues.

V is TRBV6-1 and J is TRBJ1-5; 12 nucleotides agree with TRBD1. The CDR3 sequence is 17 residues long. The germline CDR1 and CDR2 sequences are MNHNS and SASEGT. The V segment lost 5 bases and the J segment 1 base; nucleotides outside the gene matches: 6. The CDR3, as DNA: TGTGCCAGCAGTAAAGGGACAGGGGGCATAAGCAATCAGCCCCAGCATTTT. Its protein is CASSKGTGGISNQPQHF.

The chain uses TRBV1 and TRBJ1-5. TRBV1 has pseudogene status. There are 16 residues in the CDR3. The CDR3 DNA is TGCACCAGCAGCCGTACCTCGGGGGGGCCCAATCAGCCCCAGCATTTT. This codes for CTSSRTSGGPNQPQHF.

This clone has only one observation. The J gene is TRBJ2-1, the V gene TRBV11-2, with no clear D. The CDR3 runs to 12 residues. V lost 1 base to trimming and J lost 9 bases, with 7 bases between them. The germline gives CDR1 SGHAT, CDR2 FQNNGV. CDR3 in amino acids: CASSLGRVEQFF. DNA for the CDR3: TGTGCCAGCAGCTTAGGTCGGGTTGAGCAGTTCTTC.

This chain connects TRBV11-1 to TRBJ1-6; TRBD1 aligns across 9 bases. This CDR3 is built from 14 residues. In germline, CDR1 is SGHAT, CDR2 FQDESV (reference sequence). V lost 5 bases to trimming and J lost 9 bases; unmatched junction nucleotides: 5. The CDR3 loop reads CASSLPGQGSPLHF. The CDR3 DNA sequence: TGTGCCAGCAGCCTCCCGGGACAGGGTTCACCCCTCCACTTT.

The rearrangement uses TRBV5-1 and TRBJ2-2; 10 nucleotides align to TRBD1. The junction had 4 bases not matched to a gene; V was cut back by 4 bases and J by 4 bases. In germline, CDR1 is SGHRS, CDR2 YFSETQ. The CDR3 is 15 amino acids. CDR3 DNA sequence: TGCGCCAGCAGCCCAAGGACAGGGGGCACCGGGGAGCTGTTTTTT. As protein: CASSPRTGGTGELFF.

The gene calls are TRBV27 and TRBJ2-3, with 8 bases aligning to TRBD1. Germline V gene data show CDR1 as MNHEY and CDR2 as SMNVEV (reference sequence). The CDR3 is made up of 18 amino acids. Unmatched junction bases numbered 10, after V lost 2 bases and J lost 0 bases. The CDR3 here is CASSLIRGRGPSTDTQYF. CDR3 nucleotides: TGTGCCAGCAGTTTAATCCGTGGCAGGGGGCCTAGCACAGATACGCAGTATTTT.

The chain has TRBV2 and TRBJ1-5, with 9 bases lining up with TRBD1. The CDR3 is 16 amino acids. From germline, CDR1 is SNHLY and CDR2 FYNNEI. Trimming at V came to 6 bases and at J to 0 bases, leaving 6 bases not matched to a gene. The CDR3 spells CASRAGTGNSNQPQHF. The CDR3, as DNA: TGTGCCAGCAGGGCCGGGACAGGGAATAGCAATCAGCCCCAGCATTTT.

This clone appeared a few times. The gene calls are TRBV6-1 and TRBJ2-7; 7 bases are shared with TRBD1. Per the germline V gene, CDR1 is MNHNS and CDR2 is SASEGT. V lost 3 bases and J lost 1; bases outside the gene matches: 6. The CDR3 spans 15 residues. In DNA form, the CDR3 reads TGTGCCAGCAGTGACTCGGGACAGTCATCCTACGAGCAGTACTTC. As protein: CASSDSGQSSYEQYF.

The chain combines TRBV28 with TRBJ1-5, with TRBD1 identical over 9 bases. V lost 8 bases, J lost 2 bases, and 7 bases stayed unmatched. CDR1 is MDHEN and CDR2 is SYDVKM in the germline V gene. The CDR3 consists of 15 residues. CDR3 protein: CASSPGQGRNQPQHF. The CDR3 region has the DNA TGTGCCAGCTCTCCGGGACAGGGTCGCAATCAGCCCCAGCATTTT.

Here the CDR3 DNA reads TGCAGCGTCTCTAGACGGTTGACTAATGAAAAACTGTTTTTT. Translation gives CSVSRRLTNEKLFF. This chain joins TRBV29-1 and TRBJ1-4; D call uncertain. V was trimmed by 6 bases and J by 2 bases, leaving 13 bases between them. The CDR3 length is 14 residues. The V gene's germline CDR1 is SQVTM and CDR2 ANQGSEA.

This clone was counted between two and nine times. The CDR3 reads CAWSQLASGGHEQFF. The CDR3 nucleotides read TGTGCCTGGAGTCAATTGGCTAGCGGGGGCCATGAGCAGTTCTTC. The chain recombines TRBV30 with TRBJ2-1, with 10 nucleotides matching TRBD2. V trimming: 2 bases; J trimming: 8 bases; junction bases outside the gene matches: 9. CDR1 and CDR2 (germline): GTSNPN, SVGIG (reference sequence). The CDR3 spans 15 residues. Full variable domain (outside the CDR3, taken from reference TRBV30 and TRBJ2-1): SQTIHQWPATLVQPVGSPLSLECTVEGTSNPNLYWYRQAAGRGLQLLFYSVGIGQISSEVPQNLSASRPQDRQFILSSKKLLLSDSGFYLCAWSQLASGGHEQFFGPGTRLTVL.

This clone has just a few counts. The chain combines TRBV5-1 with TRBJ2-5; TRBD1 agrees at 8 bases. This CDR3 comprises 14 residues. The germline V gene has CDR1 SGHRS and CDR2 YFSETQ. V was pared by 4 bases and J by 4 bases, with 6 bases of the junction left unmatched. CDR3 loop: CASSLGQALETQYF. The CDR3 region has the DNA TGCGCCAGCAGCCTGGGACAGGCTCTAGAGACCCAGTACTTC.

The chain joins TRBV2 to TRBJ2-1; D is ambiguous. Trimming removed 5 bases from V and 7 bases from J, with 3 bases in between. Germline lookup yields CDR1 SNHLY and CDR2 FYNNEI. This CDR3 has 10 residues. Written as DNA, the CDR3 is TGTGCCAGCAGTTCGAATGAGCAGTTCTTC. Translated, it gives CASSSNEQFF.

The V call is TRBV2, the J call TRBJ2-1; D is perhaps TRBD2 (6 bases). Looked up from germline, CDR1 is SNHLY and CDR2 is FYNNEI. The CDR3 extends over 12 amino acids. Trimming left V 6 bases short and J 12 bases short, with 15 bases between. CDR3 coding DNA: TGTGCCAGCAGCCCACCCCGGAGGGGGCAGTTCTTC. Translation gives CASSPPRRGQFF.

The chain is built from TRBV15 and TRBJ2-5, with a tentative D call TRBD1 (5 bases). Gene TRBJ2-7 matches the end of the DNA better, so the J call may be wrong. The CDR3 contains 16 residues. Germline V lookup: CDR1 LNHNV, CDR2 YYDKDF (reference sequence). The CDR3 loop is CATSRGLQDFSYEQYF. In DNA form, the CDR3 reads TGTGCCACCAGCAGAGGTTTACAGGATTTCTCCTACGAGCAGTACTTC.

In its sample, this clone was seen a few times. This chain connects TRBV29-1 to TRBJ2-7, with TRBD2 matching over 7 bases. The CDR3 loop spans 12 amino acids. CDR1 is SQVTM, CDR2 ANQGSEA, per germline. After removal of 3 bases from V and 5 bases from J, the junction contained 4 bases not matched to a gene. The CDR3 protein is CSVDMGGNEQYF. CDR3 sequence (DNA): TGCAGCGTTGATATGGGGGGGAACGAGCAGTACTTC.

This CDR3 is CASSVPGAELFF. The DNA of the CDR3 is TGTGCCAGCAGCGTCCCCGGAGCCGAACTGTTTTTT. The genes are TRBV7-9 and TRBJ1-4; the D is unclear. Germline CDR1 and CDR2: SEHNR and FQNEAQ (reference sequence). The V and J ends lost 5 bases and 12 bases respectively, with 13 bases between them. The CDR3 sequence is 12 residues long.

This clone was observed a few times. The CDR3 spells CASSPLRGGRETQYF. The DNA of the CDR3 is TGTGCCAGCAGCCCCTTGAGGGGGGGCCGTGAGACCCAGTACTTC. The genes are TRBV7-2 and TRBJ2-5; TRBD2 is a possible D gene (7 bases). Germline-derived CDR1 and CDR2 are SGHTA and FQGNSA. Trimming left V 5 bases short and J 5 bases short, with 18 bases between. The CDR3 loop spans 15 amino acids.